This T cell receptor (beta chain) was captured by sequencing in a study of CD8+CD57+ T cells in acquired aplastic anemia. Investigators profiled TCR beta VDJ and CDR3 from genomic DNA template. TCRdb re-called the reads with MiXCR, one entry per CDR3 protein. The sample includes roughly 200,000 distinct CDR3 sequences, around 60% of them seen just once. The germline gives CDR1 LNHNV, CDR2 YYDKDF (reference sequence). The CDR3 runs to 13 residues. Trimming took 3 bases from V and 5 from J, leaving 8 bases between them. Sequenced material: sorted CD4+, CD8+, or CD8+CD57+ T cells (not recorded which) from PBMCs. The chain combines TRBV15 with TRBJ1-5; D unclear. The TCR comes from a human donor in good health. CDR3 bases: TGTGCCACCAGCAGTTCCAAACATCAGCCCCAGCATTTT. Translating it yields CATSSSKHQPQHF.